This T cell receptor (beta chain) was identified during a study of T cells in Graves' hyperthyroidism and ophthalmopathy. Authors of the study amplified TCR beta CDR3 regions from RNA transcripts. The HTBI primer set drove a first-round RT-PCR of the TCR CDR3. TCRdb analysed the multiplex PCR reads with MiXCR anew, one entry per CDR3 protein. Of a few hundred thousand distinct CDR3 sequences detected, more than 45% appear once; the ten largest clones hold more than 7.5%. In the case of this clonotype: Its antigen is unidentified.

The germline V gene encodes CDR1 ENHRY and CDR2 SYGVKD. The germline V and J ends were trimmed by 10 bases and 1 base, with 24 bases remaining between them. The CDR3 contains 17 residues. Broader study findings: Most thyroid clonotypes with frequency above 0.001 were detected in blood. A model using 13 V-J features told ophthalmopathy apart from stable hyperthyroidism.

Patients aged 18 to 65 had newly diagnosed hyperthyroidism lasting under 2 months. Those patients with uncontrolled infection, other autoimmune disease, pregnancy or lactation were excluded. The rearrangement uses TRBV10-3 and TRBJ2-3, with unresolved D. The sequence was obtained from a woman under 30 with Graves' hyperthyroidism. What was sequenced was peripheral blood or thyroid tissue (not recorded which). The CDR3 nucleotides are TGTGCCAGCAGCCAAGAATCCCCAGCGCGCGGCACAGATACGCAGTATTTT. Amino acids: CASSQESPARGTDTQYF.